The TCR beta chain described here comes from a study of metastatic and nonmetastatic thyroid tumors. Regarding the study as a whole: Malignant tumors reportedly showed significantly higher TCR beta diversity than benign nodules in both blood and tumor.

How the authors handled the data: Building a distant-metastasis classifier for papillary thyroid cancer drew on CDR3 differences across clinicopathological groups. Through MiXCR, TCRdb re-clonotyped the PCR reads. These V and J calls derive from TCRdb rather than the authors' analysis. The sample contains 70,000 or so clones, more than 13% of which appear only once. Germline V gives CDR1 MGHRA, CDR2 YSYEKL. The trim removed 6 bases at V and 4 bases at J, leaving 8 bases unmatched. CDR3 length: 15 amino acids. This clone came up many times. Its cognate antigen is unknown. No treatment of any kind had been given to any patient before thyroid surgery.

This chain joins TRBV4-1 and TRBJ2-5, with TRBD1 identical over 10 bases. Sample: blood. The receptor was isolated from a male donor with papillary thyroid cancer or a benign thyroid nodule (not recorded which). Some clones in this sample may be carry-over from other donors' samples. The CDR3 DNA reads TGCGCCAGCAGTCGAGGACAGGGGGGAATAGAGACCCAGTACTTC. It specifies CASSRGQGGIETQYF.